Listed below are T cell receptor beta chains from one sample, sequenced in a study of response to subunit inactivated influenza vaccine. Each CDR3 protein gets one entry after TCRdb re-called the RT-PCR reads with MiXCR. The sample holds approximately 200,000 distinct CDR3 sequences; around 15% are singletons and the top ten take about a quarter. The sequencing here drew on CD8+ T cells sorted from PBMCs, taken more than 4 days after vaccination. The source is a man aged 50-59 years who received an inactivated influenza vaccine. The CDR3 runs from the conserved cysteine through the conserved F or W. The D gene is left open where the match is weak. Clone size, where shown, is once, few, many, or a class for clones that have expanded.

v_call: TRBV7-8
clone_size: few
d_call: NA
j_call: TRBJ2-1
cdr3_nt: TGTGCCAGCAGCTTATTTGCACGCCCGAGCTCCTACAATGAGCAGTTCTTC
cdr3_aa: CASSLFARPSSYNEQFF

v_call: TRBV19
clone_size: few
d_call: NA
j_call: TRBJ1-1
cdr3_nt: TGTGCCAGTAGTATTTCGGGGTTTGAAGCTTTCTTT
cdr3_aa: CASSISGFEAFF

v_call: TRBV6-1
clone_size: NA
d_call: TRBD1
j_call: TRBJ2-7
cdr3_nt: TGTGCCAGCAGTGAATTATTTCAGGGGGCGGCAGACGAGCAGTACTTC
cdr3_aa: CASSELFQGAADEQYF

v_call: TRBV7-9
clone_size: many
d_call: NA
j_call: TRBJ2-4
cdr3_nt: TGTGCCAGCAGCTTCCGGATGGGAGACATTCAGTACTTC
cdr3_aa: CASSFRMGDIQYF

v_call: TRBV6-2/TRBV6-3
clone_size: few
d_call: NA
j_call: TRBJ1-1
cdr3_nt: TGTGCCAGCAGTTACGGGGTGACCACTGAAGCTTTCTTT
cdr3_aa: CASSYGVTTEAFF

v_call: TRBV5-1
clone_size: NA
d_call: NA
j_call: TRBJ1-5
cdr3_nt: TGCGCCAGCAGCCCTTCTCCAGGGCCCAGCACAGATACGCAGCATTTT
cdr3_aa: CASSPSPGPSTDTQHF

v_call: TRBV6-2/TRBV6-3
clone_size: few
d_call: NA
j_call: TRBJ2-2
cdr3_nt: TGTGCCAGCAGTTACCCCAACAGGAGGAACACCGGGGAGCTGTTTTTT
cdr3_aa: CASSYPNRRNTGELFF

v_call: TRBV19
clone_size: NA
d_call: NA
j_call: TRBJ2-7
cdr3_nt: TGTGCCAGTAGTTTCCCATCAGGCGAGCAGTACTTC
cdr3_aa: CASSFPSGEQYF

v_call: TRBV6-1
clone_size: few
d_call: NA
j_call: TRBJ2-1
cdr3_nt: TGTGCCAGTAGTGAGAACTACCTTTCATTGTACAATGAGCAGTTCTTC
cdr3_aa: CASSENYLSLYNEQFF

v_call: TRBV28
clone_size: many
d_call: NA
j_call: TRBJ2-5
cdr3_nt: TGTGCCAGCAGGAAGGGGTGGGGGCAATCAGAGACCCAGTACTTC
cdr3_aa: CASRKGWGQSETQYF

v_call: TRBV20-1
clone_size: NA
d_call: TRBD2
j_call: TRBJ2-7
cdr3_nt: TGCAGTGCTGCGACTAGCGGGAGATTTGGCGAGCAGTACTTC
cdr3_aa: CSAATSGRFGEQYF

v_call: TRBV6-5
clone_size: NA
d_call: NA
j_call: TRBJ1-2
cdr3_nt: TGTGCCAGCAGTTACTCGGAGGGGCTCGGATCTGGCTACACCTTC
cdr3_aa: CASSYSEGLGSGYTF

v_call: TRBV7-9
clone_size: NA
d_call: NA
j_call: TRBJ1-4
cdr3_nt: TGTGCCAGCAGCCTGGACGTGACTAATGAAAAACTGTTTTTT
cdr3_aa: CASSLDVTNEKLFF

v_call: TRBV2
clone_size: many
d_call: NA
j_call: TRBJ2-1
cdr3_nt: TGTGCCAGCAGTGAAGGCCAGACGTACAATGAGCAGTTCTTC
cdr3_aa: CASSEGQTYNEQFF

v_call: TRBV5-6
clone_size: few
d_call: NA
j_call: TRBJ2-7
cdr3_nt: TGTGCCAGCAGCGGACGGACAGACCCAGCTTTGGAGCAGTACTTC
cdr3_aa: CASSGRTDPALEQYF

v_call: TRBV4-2
clone_size: few
d_call: NA
j_call: TRBJ2-2
cdr3_nt: TGTGCCAGCAGCCAAGTTGTGGTAGGGGGCACCGGGGAGCTGTTTTTT
cdr3_aa: CASSQVVVGGTGELFF

v_call: TRBV4-3
clone_size: NA
d_call: NA
j_call: TRBJ2-3
cdr3_nt: TGCGCCAGCAGCCAGAAGAGCAGCACAGATACGCAGTATTTT
cdr3_aa: CASSQKSSTDTQYF

v_call: TRBV2
clone_size: few
d_call: TRBD2
j_call: TRBJ2-1
cdr3_nt: TGTGCCAGCAGTGCCCCGGGACTAGTCCGAAACAATGAGCAGTTCTTC
cdr3_aa: CASSAPGLVRNNEQFF

v_call: TRBV7-8
clone_size: many
d_call: NA
j_call: TRBJ2-1
cdr3_nt: TGTGCCAGCAGGTTAGCGGATAGCTCCTACAATGAGCAGTTCTTC
cdr3_aa: CASRLADSSYNEQFF

v_call: TRBV6-2/TRBV6-3
clone_size: NA
d_call: NA
j_call: TRBJ2-3
cdr3_nt: TGTGCCAGCAGTCAGTACAGGATTGATACGCAGTATTTT
cdr3_aa: CASSQYRIDTQYF

v_call: TRBV12-3/TRBV12-4
clone_size: NA
d_call: NA
j_call: TRBJ2-3
cdr3_nt: TGTGCCAGCAGCCCCATTGGGGGGATTAGCACAGATACGCAGTATTTT
cdr3_aa: CASSPIGGISTDTQYF

v_call: TRBV28
clone_size: NA
d_call: NA
j_call: TRBJ2-7
cdr3_nt: TGTGCCAGCAGTCCTTATGCTATATCCTACGAGCAGTACTTC
cdr3_aa: CASSPYAISYEQYF

v_call: TRBV15
clone_size: NA
d_call: TRBD1
j_call: TRBJ2-5
cdr3_nt: TGTGCCACCAGCAGAGGGGACAGCCAAGAGACCCAGTACTTC
cdr3_aa: CATSRGDSQETQYF

v_call: TRBV18
clone_size: NA
d_call: TRBD2
j_call: TRBJ2-1
cdr3_nt: TGTGCCAGCTCCTCGAAGGACAGCCCACCAGCGGGAGTGGAGTTCTTC
cdr3_aa: CASSSKDSPPAGVEFF

v_call: TRBV5-1
clone_size: NA
d_call: NA
j_call: TRBJ2-5
cdr3_nt: TGCGCCAGCAGCTCTCCCGGGGGGCGCCAAGAGACCCAGTACTTC
cdr3_aa: CASSSPGGRQETQYF

v_call: TRBV7-2
clone_size: few
d_call: NA
j_call: TRBJ2-4
cdr3_nt: TGTGCCAGCAGCCCACGAGCTTGGGGAGCCAAAAACATTCAGTACTTC
cdr3_aa: CASSPRAWGAKNIQYF

v_call: TRBV10-3
clone_size: few
d_call: NA
j_call: TRBJ2-5
cdr3_nt: TGTGCCATCAAGGACACTTATGAGACCCAGTACTTC
cdr3_aa: CAIKDTYETQYF

v_call: TRBV11-2
clone_size: NA
d_call: TRBD2
j_call: TRBJ2-1
cdr3_nt: TGTGCCAGCAGCTTAGTGGGACTAGATTACAATGAGCAGTTCTTC
cdr3_aa: CASSLVGLDYNEQFF

v_call: TRBV30
clone_size: few
d_call: TRBD2
j_call: TRBJ2-7
cdr3_nt: TGTGCCTGGAGACCTTTTAGCGGGAGGGCCCACGAGCAGTACTTC
cdr3_aa: CAWRPFSGRAHEQYF

v_call: TRBV29-1
clone_size: many
d_call: NA
j_call: TRBJ2-1
cdr3_nt: TGCAGCGTTCAAGGACAGCTTCACCCAAACAATGAGCAGTTCTTC
cdr3_aa: CSVQGQLHPNNEQFF

v_call: TRBV29-1
clone_size: NA
d_call: TRBD1
j_call: TRBJ2-7
cdr3_nt: TGCAGCGCTCGGACAGGGAGGTCCTACGAGCAGTACTTC
cdr3_aa: CSARTGRSYEQYF

v_call: TRBV30
clone_size: NA
d_call: TRBD1
j_call: TRBJ1-2
cdr3_nt: TGTGCCTGGAGTAACGCGGGACAGACAACTAACTATGGCTACACCTTC
cdr3_aa: CAWSNAGQTTNYGYTF

v_call: TRBV4-2
clone_size: NA
d_call: TRBD2
j_call: TRBJ2-5
cdr3_nt: TGTGCCAGCAGCCGGGGACTAGCGGGGGACCAAGAGACCCAGTACTTC
cdr3_aa: CASSRGLAGDQETQYF

v_call: TRBV28
clone_size: once
d_call: NA
j_call: TRBJ2-7
cdr3_nt: TGTGCCAGCAGTTTACCGGGAGAGGGGATTTACGAGCAGTACTTC
cdr3_aa: CASSLPGEGIYEQYF

v_call: TRBV29-1
clone_size: NA
d_call: TRBD2
j_call: TRBJ2-7
cdr3_nt: TGCAGCGTTGAAATAGGACTAGCAGGCTACGAGCAGTACTTC
cdr3_aa: CSVEIGLAGYEQYF

v_call: TRBV6-2/TRBV6-3
clone_size: NA
d_call: TRBD1
j_call: TRBJ2-1
cdr3_nt: TGTGCCAGCAGTTACGTGGGACAGGGGGGCGATGAGCAGTTCTTC
cdr3_aa: CASSYVGQGGDEQFF

v_call: TRBV6-5
clone_size: NA
d_call: TRBD1
j_call: TRBJ1-1
cdr3_nt: TGTGCCAGCAGTTACAGACGCGGGACAGGACGGACTGAAGCTTTCTTT
cdr3_aa: CASSYRRGTGRTEAFF

v_call: TRBV27
clone_size: many
d_call: TRBD2
j_call: TRBJ2-1
cdr3_nt: TGTGCCAGCAGCACTGGGACTAGCGGGGCCTACAATGAGCAGTTCTTC
cdr3_aa: CASSTGTSGAYNEQFF

v_call: TRBV4-3
clone_size: NA
d_call: NA
j_call: TRBJ2-2
cdr3_nt: TGCGCCAGCAGCCAAGATCTTACTAGCACGAACACCGGGGAGCTGTTTTTT
cdr3_aa: CASSQDLTSTNTGELFF

v_call: TRBV12-3/TRBV12-4
clone_size: many
d_call: TRBD1
j_call: TRBJ1-1
cdr3_nt: TGTGCCAGCAGTTTCTCCGGGACAGGGAACACTGAAGCTTTCTTT
cdr3_aa: CASSFSGTGNTEAFF

v_call: TRBV27
clone_size: few
d_call: NA
j_call: TRBJ1-4
cdr3_nt: TGTGCCAGCAGTGCCTACGCCGGGACTCTGTCTAGTGAAAAACTGTTTTTT
cdr3_aa: CASSAYAGTLSSEKLFF

v_call: TRBV11-1
clone_size: NA
d_call: NA
j_call: TRBJ2-3
cdr3_nt: TGTGCCAGCAGCTTAGGCCCCCCGATGTGGGGGACCGGCACAGATACGCAGTATTTT
cdr3_aa: CASSLGPPMWGTGTDTQYF

v_call: TRBV3-1
clone_size: NA
d_call: NA
j_call: TRBJ2-3
cdr3_nt: TGTGCCAGCAGCCAAGTTTTGGGGGCTGGAGATACGCAGTATTTT
cdr3_aa: CASSQVLGAGDTQYF

v_call: TRBV5-1
clone_size: NA
d_call: NA
j_call: TRBJ2-7
cdr3_nt: TGCGCCAGCAGCTTGGTGTCGGGTACGTCCGCCTCCTACGAGCAGTACTTC
cdr3_aa: CASSLVSGTSASYEQYF

v_call: TRBV20-1
clone_size: few
d_call: NA
j_call: TRBJ2-3
cdr3_nt: TGCAGTGCTAGAGATTACGGGAAGGGAGATACGCAGTATTTT
cdr3_aa: CSARDYGKGDTQYF

v_call: TRBV9
clone_size: few
d_call: TRBD1
j_call: TRBJ2-2
cdr3_nt: TGTGCCAGCAGCCCGACTCATTCTCCGGGACAGCAAAACACCGGGGAGCTGTTTTTT
cdr3_aa: CASSPTHSPGQQNTGELFF

v_call: TRBV7-9
clone_size: many
d_call: NA
j_call: TRBJ1-5
cdr3_nt: TGTGCCAGCAGCTACGTGACGGACGCTTATAGCAATCAGCCCCAGCATTTT
cdr3_aa: CASSYVTDAYSNQPQHF

v_call: TRBV20-1
clone_size: NA
d_call: NA
j_call: TRBJ2-7
cdr3_nt: TGCAGTGCTAGAGACAGGGACACAACCTACGAGCAGTACTTC
cdr3_aa: CSARDRDTTYEQYF

v_call: TRBV12-3/TRBV12-4
clone_size: many
d_call: TRBD2
j_call: TRBJ2-3
cdr3_nt: TGTGCCAGCAGTTTGGCGGGAGGCTCAGATACGCAGTATTTT
cdr3_aa: CASSLAGGSDTQYF

v_call: TRBV6-2/TRBV6-3
clone_size: NA
d_call: NA
j_call: TRBJ2-7
cdr3_nt: TGTGCCAGCAGTTACTCCTTACGGGAAGACTACGAGCAGTACTTC
cdr3_aa: CASSYSLREDYEQYF

v_call: TRBV2
clone_size: NA
d_call: NA
j_call: TRBJ2-3
cdr3_nt: TGTGCCAGCAAATCGGACTCTTCCACAGATACGCAGTATTTT
cdr3_aa: CASKSDSSTDTQYF

v_call: TRBV10-1
clone_size: NA
d_call: TRBD2
j_call: TRBJ2-1
cdr3_nt: TGCGCCAGCAGTGACAGCGGGGGGGGACTCTCCTACAATGAGCAGTTCTTC
cdr3_aa: CASSDSGGGLSYNEQFF

v_call: TRBV10-1
clone_size: few
d_call: NA
j_call: TRBJ2-2
cdr3_nt: TGCGCCAGCGCTTGGACATTGAACACCGGGGAGCTGTTTTTT
cdr3_aa: CASAWTLNTGELFF

v_call: TRBV12-3/TRBV12-4
clone_size: many
d_call: TRBD2
j_call: TRBJ2-3
cdr3_nt: TGTGCCAGCAGTCAACTAGCGGGAGCGGATACGCAGTATTTT
cdr3_aa: CASSQLAGADTQYF

v_call: TRBV20-1
clone_size: few
d_call: NA
j_call: TRBJ1-1
cdr3_nt: TGCAGTGCTAGAGGGCGGGGTGAAACTGAAGCTTTCTTT
cdr3_aa: CSARGRGETEAFF

v_call: TRBV27
clone_size: few
d_call: TRBD1
j_call: TRBJ2-5
cdr3_nt: TGTGCCAGCAGTTTCCAGGGGGATCAAGAGACCCAGTACTTC
cdr3_aa: CASSFQGDQETQYF

v_call: TRBV4-3
clone_size: NA
d_call: NA
j_call: TRBJ2-1
cdr3_nt: TGCGCCAGCAGCCAAGATAGGATAGCGCAGTACAATGAGCAGTTCTTC
cdr3_aa: CASSQDRIAQYNEQFF

v_call: TRBV27
clone_size: few
d_call: NA
j_call: TRBJ1-2
cdr3_nt: TGTGCCAGCAGTGGGGGGACATACTTTACCTTC
cdr3_aa: CASSGGTYFTF

v_call: TRBV20-1
clone_size: NA
d_call: NA
j_call: TRBJ1-4
cdr3_nt: TGCAGTGCTAGAGGTCCACAGGCGAATGAAAAACTGTTTTTT
cdr3_aa: CSARGPQANEKLFF